This T cell receptor beta chain stems from a study of identical twins' blood T cells. The donors were healthy female monozygous twins, three pairs in total. Germline V gives CDR1 SGDLS, CDR2 YYNGEE. V gave up 0 bases and J gave up 1 base, with 6 bases separating them. The length of the CDR3 is 14 residues. TCRdb itself ran the 5' RACE reads through MiXCR, one entry per CDR3 protein. The sample has 350,000 to 450,000 distinct CDR3 sequences, roughly 28% seen once; the top ten hold about 6%. This TCR was sampled from a woman aged 18 to 55 in good health. Sample: PBMCs. J is TRBJ2-3 and V is TRBV9; no firm D call. CDR3 in amino acids: CASSVGVGTDTQYF. CDR3 sequence (DNA): TGTGCCAGCAGCGTAGGAGTTGGCACAGATACGCAGTATTTT.